This T cell receptor (beta chain) was captured in a study of breast tumors, draining lymph nodes, adjacent tissues. Study findings and constraints: Luminal-like breast cancer showed significantly higher tumor–nontumor repertoire similarity than basal-like. Findings are consistent with lymph node origin and intratumoral expansion of most tumor T cells.

The lymph nodes were axillary draining lymph nodes from breast cancer patients. TCRdb processed the multiplex PCR reads anew with MiXCR; each CDR3 protein has one entry. The sample includes 200,000 to 250,000 distinct CDR3 sequences, 32% of them seen just once. This clonotype was counted only a few times. Its cognate antigen is unknown. Sequencing was done on a sample of axillary lymph node tissue. This sequence was found in a female donor with breast cancer. Some clones in this sample may be carry-over from other donors' samples.

The CDR3 loop is CSARSDRAGPKQGNEQFF. In nucleotides, the CDR3 is TGCAGTGCTAGATCCGACAGGGCGGGACCCAAGCAAGGCAATGAGCAGTTCTTC. The chain employs TRBV20-1 and TRBJ2-1, with D possibly being TRBD1 (7 bases). Deletions cut 2 bases from V and 6 bases from J, with 26 bases between. CDR3 length: 18 residues. CDR1 and CDR2 from the germline V gene are DFQATT and SNEGSKA (reference sequence).